Each of the 7 T cell receptor beta chains below was sequenced from the same sample in a study of identifying expanded T cells in peripheral blood. Data came from immunoSEQ multiplex PCR; TCRdb stores just in-frame clones and leaves some out. The profile shows about 100,000 clones, 88% of them singletons. Sequencing used blood. The receptors derive from a person aged 18 to 70 in good health.

The chain is built from TRBV6-5 and TRBJ2-7; a weak D match, TRBD2 (6 bases). Germline assignment: CDR1 MNHEY and CDR2 SVGAGI. There are 13 residues in the CDR3. The ends were cut back, 5 bases at V and 5 bases at J, with 13 bases in the middle. The CDR3 sequence: CASSVREPNEQYF. The CDR3 nucleotides are TGTGCCAGCAGTGTTCGGGAGCCCAACGAGCAGTACTTC.

The genes are TRBV10-1 and TRBJ2-7; 7 nucleotides match TRBD2. This CDR3 is built from 14 residues. J was trimmed by 3 bases and V by 0 bases; bases with no gene match: 2. Germline CDR1 and CDR2: WNHNN and SYGVQD (reference sequence). The CDR3 nucleotides read TGCGCCAGCAGTGAGTCGGGCGGGAGCTACGAGCAGTACTTC. Protein sequence: CASSESGGSYEQYF.

As DNA, the CDR3 is TGCGCCAGCAGCCAAGAAAGTAAGGGATCAGCAGGAGCTTTCTTT. It codes for CASSQESKGSAGAFF. The chain employs TRBV4-3 and TRBJ1-1; D call uncertain. Germline CDR1 reads LGHNA; CDR2 reads YSLEER. This CDR3 is 15 amino acids long. The V gene lost 0 bases and the J gene lost 10 bases, with 18 bases spanning the gap.

The chain recombines TRBV6-1 with TRBJ2-7, with D possibly TRBD1 on 6 matching bases. Per the germline V gene, CDR1 is MNHNS and CDR2 is SASEGT. This CDR3 is 11 amino acids long. The V and J ends lost 7 bases and 5 bases respectively, with 9 bases between them. The CDR3 sequence: CASIGGHEQYF. In DNA, the CDR3 is TGTGCCAGCATAGGGGGACACGAGCAGTACTTC.

The chain is built from TRBV6-4 and TRBJ2-1; the D gene is possibly TRBD1 (5 bases). Trimming took 6 bases from V and 6 from J, leaving 9 bases between them. The CDR3 is 12 residues long. Germline CDR1 is MRHNA and CDR2 is SNTAGT. The CDR3 DNA is TGTGCCAGCAGGTATCAGGGCAATGAGCAGTTCTTC. This gives the protein CASRYQGNEQFF.

V and J are TRBV4-1 and TRBJ1-5; D not resolved. Per the germline V gene, CDR1 is MGHRA and CDR2 is YSYEKL. The CDR3 sequence is 15 residues long. Trimming removed 2 bases at V and 2 bases at J, with 10 bases between. The DNA of the CDR3 is TGCGCCAGCAGCCAAAGGCTCCGAGGCAATCAGCCCCAGCATTTT. Amino acid sequence: CASSQRLRGNQPQHF.

This clone has a handful of counts. The chain recombines TRBV6-1 with TRBJ1-5; the D is unclear. Germline V CDR1 and CDR2: MNHNS, SASEGT. CDR3 length: 14 amino acids. Trimming took off 4 bases at V and 2 bases at J, with 9 bases between the two ends. The chain's CDR3 is CASSASGGNQPQHF. The CDR3 nucleotides are TGTGCCAGCAGTGCCTCCGGGGGCAATCAGCCCCAGCATTTT.